The 7 T cell receptor beta chains below come from one sample, sequenced in a study of T cells in Graves' hyperthyroidism and ophthalmopathy (dated by TCRdb to about 2019). Library preparation employed multiplex PCR. For sequencing, an Illumina HiSeq 2000 was employed. The TCR beta CDR3 regions were amplified from RNA transcripts. A first-round RT-PCR of the TCR CDR3 used the HTBI primer set with the Qiagen OneStep RT-PCR kit. TCRdb passed the public sequencing reads through fastp at Q25 and MiXCR, retaining productive beta sequences. Every entry covers one CDR3 protein and lists the most common genes and DNA from its rows. Recorded for this sample are under 350,000 distinct CDR3 sequences; roughly 21% of them occurred a single time. 50% of the sample is taken by the ten largest. Sequencing input: blood. The receptors derive from a woman in her 50s with Graves' hyperthyroidism.

This clonotype was counted at least ten times. The CDR3 bases are TGTGCCACACTGTCGGGGACAGGTCGAGATACGCAGTATTTT. Its translation: CATLSGTGRDTQYF. The rearrangement joins TRBV7-9 to TRBJ2-3; 8 bases match TRBD1. The germline CDR1 and CDR2 sequences are SEHNR and FQNEAQ (reference sequence). There are 14 residues in the CDR3. The ends lost 10 bases at V and 5 bases at J; junction bases unmatched: 11.

This clonotype was found many times. V is TRBV11-2 and J is TRBJ2-5; 7 positions match TRBD2. The ends lost 5 bases at V and 3 bases at J; junction bases unmatched: 6. Germline V gives CDR1 SGHAT, CDR2 FQNNGV. The CDR3 has 14 amino acids. In DNA form, the CDR3 reads TGTGCCAGCAGCCAAGTGGGGGGGAAAGAGACCCAGTACTTC. This sequence encodes CASSQVGGKETQYF.

This clonotype has at least ten counts. The J gene is TRBJ2-7, the V gene TRBV5-6, with 10 bases identical to TRBD1. Trimming removed 0 bases from V and 6 bases from J; junction bases left unmatched: 6. This CDR3 is 15 amino acids long. Looked up from germline, CDR1 is SGHDT and CDR2 is YYEEEE. Here the CDR3 reads CASSLAGQGNREQYF. The CDR3 region has the DNA TGTGCCAGCAGCTTGGCGGGACAGGGGAATCGCGAGCAGTACTTC.

The J gene is TRBJ1-1, the V gene TRBV4-1; no clear D. Looked up from germline, CDR1 is MGHRA and CDR2 is YSYEKL. V was shortened by 3 bases and J by 5 bases, with 7 bases between the two germline ends. The CDR3 is made up of 12 amino acids. The CDR3 DNA reads TGCGCCAGCAGCCAGGGGTGGACTGAAGCTTTCTTT. This gives the protein CASSQGWTEAFF.

This clonotype was counted ten times or more. The V and J genes are TRBV7-8 and TRBJ2-1; 8 nucleotides line up with TRBD2. Germline CDR1 reads SGHVS; CDR2 reads FQNEAQ. Unmatched junction bases numbered 4, after V lost 4 bases and J lost 2 bases. The CDR3 length is 15 residues. CDR3 region: CASSSGLATYNEQFF. The DNA for the CDR3 is TGTGCCAGCAGCTCCGGACTAGCCACCTACAATGAGCAGTTCTTC.

This clonotype was observed many times. The rearrangement joins TRBV20-1 to TRBJ2-2; D perhaps matches TRBD2 (6 bases). The CDR3 runs to 15 residues. Trimming took off 1 base at V and 0 bases at J, with 9 bases between the two ends. The germline V gene encodes CDR1 DFQATT and CDR2 SNEGSKA (reference sequence). The CDR3 nucleotides read TGCAGTGCTAGAGGGGACTTACCGAACACCGGGGAGCTGTTTTTT. It codes for CSARGDLPNTGELFF.

The V and J genes are TRBV6-1 and TRBJ2-2, with 10 positions matching TRBD1. This CDR3 spans 15 amino acids. CDR1 and CDR2 from the germline V gene are MNHNS and SASEGT. The V and J ends lost 3 bases and 7 bases, in that order; junction bases with no gene match: 5. The CDR3 sequence: CASSDLTGGGGELFF. CDR3 in DNA: TGTGCCAGCAGTGACCTGACAGGGGGCGGCGGGGAGCTGTTTTTT.